What follows are 8 T cell receptor beta chains derived from one specimen sequenced in a study of glioma-infiltrating T cells. Amplification of TCR alpha and beta CDR3 regions from RNA used iRepertoire nested multiplex PCR. From the multiplex PCR reads, TCRdb called clonotypes with MiXCR, one entry per CDR3 protein. The sample lists roughly 100,000 distinct CDR3 sequences; approximately 39% were seen once. Material for sequencing was glioma tissue, nonneoplastic brain tissue, or PBMCs (not recorded which). Every receptor here comes from a human donor with low-grade glioma or glioblastoma, undergoing nonglioma brain surgery, or in good health (not recorded which).

Many counts were recorded for this clonotype. The chain links TRBV2 to TRBJ2-7, with 12 bases identical to TRBD2. The CDR3 extends over 13 amino acids. Germline V CDR1 and CDR2: SNHLY, FYNNEI. V lost 4 bases, J lost 6 bases, and 1 base stayed unmatched. This CDR3 is CASSGLAGVEQYF. The CDR3 nucleotides are TGTGCCAGCAGTGGACTAGCGGGGGTCGAGCAGTACTTC.

This chain uses TRBV20-1 with TRBJ1-5; D gene unclear. V was shortened by 2 bases and J by 4 bases, with 12 bases between the two germline ends. Looked up from germline, CDR1 is DFQATT and CDR2 is SNEGSKA (reference sequence). This CDR3 spans 14 amino acids. The DNA of the CDR3 is TGCAGTGCTAGAAGATTGAATGGAAATCAGCCCCAGCATTTT. This sequence encodes CSARRLNGNQPQHF.

The rearrangement joins TRBV6-1 to TRBJ1-2, with a tentative D call TRBD1 (6 bases). Trimming cost V 6 bases and J 0 bases, with 14 bases left between them. The germline V gene has CDR1 MNHNS and CDR2 SASEGT. This CDR3 has 15 amino acids. The CDR3 DNA reads TGTGCCAGCAGGGCAGGACGGGGGCCTAACTATGGCTACACCTTC. It translates to CASRAGRGPNYGYTF.

Of note for this clonotype: At one end, the junction sequence differs from germline, possibly due to a read error. The chain has TRBV20-1 and TRBJ2-3; 7 positions agree with TRBD1. The CDR3 runs 15 residues. The germline V gene has CDR1 DFQATT and CDR2 SNEGSKA (reference sequence). CDR3 coding DNA: TGCAGTGCTAGGGATTCCAAGACAGGGCGAGATACGAAGTATTTT. Translating gives CSARDSKTGRDTKYF.

This clonotype has ten or more counts. The chain is built from TRBV12-3 or TRBV12-4 and TRBJ1-5; D unresolved. The CDR3 has 13 amino acids. V shed 6 bases and J shed 7 bases, with 13 bases lying between them. CDR3 nucleotide sequence: TGTGCCAGCAGGGGCTACCTAGGGCAGCCCCAGCATTTT. This gives the protein CASRGYLGQPQHF.

As to this clonotype: An end of the junction does not agree with germline; a read error may underlie this. V and J are TRBV15 and TRBJ1-5; 7 bases line up with TRBD1. The CDR3 consists of 15 residues. CDR1 LNHNV and CDR2 YYDKDF come from the germline V gene (reference sequence). For the CDR3, the DNA is TGCGCCACCAGCCCCCCCGGGACAGTAGGACAGCCCCAGCATTTT. Its protein is CATSPPGTVGQPQHF.

Ten or more counts support this clonotype. This sequence joins TRBV12-3 or TRBV12-4 and TRBJ1-3; no definite D call. The V end was cut by 1 base, the J end by 5 bases, with 3 bases between. This CDR3 has 12 residues. CDR3 region: CASSLVRNTIYF. As DNA, the CDR3 is TGTGCCAGCAGTTTAGTACGAAACACCATATATTTT.

As for this clonotype: This could be a read error, since a much larger clone is one nucleotide away. The chain uses TRBV18 and TRBJ1-1; D is ambiguous. The V gene lost 0 bases and the J gene lost 1 base, with 12 bases spanning the gap. Germline-derived CDR1 and CDR2 are KGHSH and LQKENI. There are 16 residues in the CDR3. The CDR3 reads CASSPPRSRQNTEAFF. The CDR3 region has the DNA TGTGCCAGCTCACCACCTCGGTCCAGACAGAACACTGAAGCTTTCTTT.